This entry concerns a single T cell receptor (beta chain). This clone was detected once. This clone's antigen is unknown. No per-base quality is available; no much larger clone lies one base away. V was cut back by 8 bases and J by 6 bases, leaving a gap of 13 bases between them. CDR3 length: 12 amino acids, cysteine to phenylalanine. The retained sequence is limited to the CDR3, 36 bases, with the frame set at the first base. From a lookup of the germline V gene, CDR1 and CDR2 are MRHNA and SNTAGT. The data stem from a study of blood T cell repertoires in COVID-19 (dated by TCRdb to about 2020). Some background on the complete study: Samples covering the acute and convalescent phases of COVID-19 were provided by collaborators in the United States, Italy and Spain. The prospective study material was composed of cDNA or gDNA derived from T cells, B-cell-depleted T cells, or PBMCs. Deeply sampled blood TCRbeta repertoires from subjects exposed to, actively infected with, or recovered from COVID-19 were included in the dataset. The repertoires were released in a freely available public database intended as a resource for research on the immune response to SARS-CoV-2. The samples were drawn from the first 160 participants of the ongoing ImmuneRACE study and from more than 1,000 subjects provided by 6 global collaborators. The sample metadata nearly always contained a de-identified subject ID, COVID-19 status, age in years and sex. Where available, HLA class I and class II types were obtained from metadata supplied by the sample provider rather than from assay-based typing.

One collaborating source in Seattle enrolled patients during active infection and followed them longitudinally through the course of disease. Whole blood was collected in K2EDTA tubes by collaborating institutions according to the institutions' own protocols. Collaborator samples were shipped for TCRbeta analysis as frozen whole blood, isolated PBMCs, or DNA extracted from either sample type. The immunoSEQ Assay, a bias-controlled multiplex PCR, was used to amplify TCRbeta CDR3 regions from genomic DNA. In the original analysis: The number of nucleated cells in each sample was estimated from the amplification of reference gene primers within the assay. Sequence reads were collapsed and filtered to measure the absolute abundance of every unique TCRbeta CDR3 rearrangement. Productive Simpson clonality was computed per sample as the square root of Simpson's diversity index over productive rearrangements. The immuneACCESS repertoire file appears here via TCRdb, limited to in-frame rearrangements. These files lack a portion of the clones; in checked studies, under half of the deficit traces to unresolved V genes, and the cause of the others is not known. The DNA gave D and trimming, while V, J and clone size come from that table. Within this sample are 130,000 to 150,000 clones, with 75% to 85% of them counted one time only. Clones ranked in the top ten supply around 5% of the sample.

Overall results and qualifications from the work: The quantity of clinical and demographic metadata differed by source and by participant and was supplied without curation.

The sequencing input was peripheral blood. The rearranged segments are TRBV6-4 and TRBJ1-2, with TRBD1 tentatively as D gene (6 bases match). This receptor was obtained from a woman in her 70s with COVID-19, enrolled during active disease. The CDR3 in this case is CASRLQGNGYTF. DNA sequence: TGTGCCAGCCGCCTCCAGGGGAATGGCTACACCTTC.